These 20 T cell receptor beta chains were all obtained from the same sample, sequenced in a study of cytomegalovirus exposure and HLA in healthy donors. Assay used: immunoSEQ multiplex PCR; TCRdb lists only in-frame clones, some missing. The sample holds nearly 200,000 clones, approximately 80% seen once. Sample: PBMCs. The receptor set was obtained from a woman in her twenties or thirties in good health and CMV-seropositive.

The gene calls are TRBV19 and TRBJ2-6; 8 bases map to TRBD2. The CDR3 is 14 amino acids. The germline V gene encodes CDR1 LNHDA and CDR2 SQIVND (reference sequence). V dropped 8 bases and J dropped 13; count of bases not matched to a gene: 13. The CDR3 here is CASVGLAGVGVLTF. Here the CDR3 DNA reads TGTGCCAGTGTCGGGCTAGCGGGCGTAGGAGTCCTGACTTTC.

The chain couples TRBV14 to TRBJ2-7; 7 positions match TRBD1. Unmatched junction bases numbered 3, after V lost 4 bases and J lost 0 bases. This CDR3 is 14 amino acids long. CDR1 and CDR2 from the germline V gene are SGHDN and FVKESK. CDR3 protein: CASSLTGSSYEQYF. The CDR3 nucleotides are TGTGCCAGCAGCCTGACAGGGAGCTCCTACGAGCAGTACTTC.

V and J are TRBV18 and TRBJ2-5; possible D gene TRBD1, 5 bases. Germline loops: CDR1 KGHSH, CDR2 LQKENI. The V end lost 0 bases, the J end lost 5 bases, and 13 bases lay between the germline ends. CDR3 length: 15 residues. CDR3 sequence reads: CASSPPVGAEETQYF. In DNA, the CDR3 is TGTGCCAGCTCACCACCGGTAGGGGCGGAGGAGACCCAGTACTTC. Full variable domain (missing parts from reference TRBV18 and TRBJ2-5): NAGVMQNPRHLVRRRGQEARLRCSPMKGHSHVYWYRQLPEEGLKFMVYLQKENIIDESGMPKERFSAEFPKEGPSILRIQQVVRGDSAAYFCASSPPVGAEETQYFGPGTRLLVL.

The chain combines TRBV27 with TRBJ2-1; 9 nucleotides match TRBD2. The germline CDR1 and CDR2 sequences are MNHEY and SMNVEV (reference sequence). The V gene end was trimmed by 5 bases and the J gene end by 8 bases; junction bases not matched to a gene: 13. The CDR3 is made up of 16 amino acids. CDR3 DNA: TGTGCCAGCAGTCCTTCCGGCGGGAGGGCCCTTTATGAGCAGTTCTTC. Translating it yields CASSPSGGRALYEQFF.

This sequence joins TRBV9 and TRBJ2-7, with 8 bases identical to TRBD2. Germline CDR1 and CDR2: SGDLS and YYNGEE. The CDR3 totals 13 residues. V lost 5 bases to trimming and J lost 7 bases; unmatched junction nucleotides: 8. This chain's CDR3 is CASSGDPGGEQYF. CDR3 bases: TGTGCCAGCAGTGGGGACCCGGGAGGGGAGCAGTACTTC.

The CDR3 nucleotides read TGTGCCAGCAGCCGTTCCGGACAGGGGGCGTCGGGCTACACCTTC. It translates to CASSRSGQGASGYTF. The chain is built from TRBV6-5 and TRBJ1-2, with TRBD1 matching 11 bases. Trimming cost V 6 bases and J 8 bases; bases outside gene matches: 11. This CDR3 is 15 amino acids long. Germline values: CDR1 MNHEY, CDR2 SVGAGI.

This rearrangement joins TRBV4-1 to TRBJ2-3, with D possibly being TRBD2 (6 bases). Germline V gene sequence: CDR1 MGHRA, CDR2 YSYEKL. Trimming removed 3 bases at V and 1 base at J, with 11 bases between. The CDR3 contains 15 residues. The CDR3 protein is CASSHSEGRTDTQYF. Here the CDR3 DNA reads TGCGCCAGCAGCCACTCGGAGGGCCGCACAGATACGCAGTATTTT.

As DNA, the CDR3 is TGTGCCAGCAGCTTAGGGGAGACCAATGAGCAGTTCTTC. Translating gives CASSLGETNEQFF. The gene calls are TRBV13 and TRBJ2-1; D gene uncertain. Germline V gene data show CDR1 as PRHDT and CDR2 as FYEKMQ (reference sequence). The CDR3 loop spans 13 amino acids. V was trimmed by 0 bases and J by 6 bases, leaving 6 bases between them.

The V and J genes are TRBV19 and TRBJ1-5; the D gene is possibly TRBD1 (6 bases). Looked up from germline, CDR1 is LNHDA and CDR2 is SQIVND (reference sequence). This CDR3 region has 13 residues. The ends were cut back, 9 bases at V and 0 bases at J, with 9 bases in the middle. The CDR3 nucleotides are TGTGCCAGCCAGGGGTATAGCAATCAGCCCCAGCATTTT. As protein: CASQGYSNQPQHF.

The V gene is TRBV27, the J gene TRBJ1-2; the D gene is possibly TRBD1 (6 bases). The CDR3 runs to 14 residues. V was clipped by 4 bases and J by 6 bases, with 15 bases between them. CDR1 and CDR2 from the germline V gene are MNHEY and SMNVEV (reference sequence). The CDR3 DNA is TGTGCCAGCAGTTGGGCTACAGGGTCTGATGGCTACACCTTC. Translation: CASSWATGSDGYTF.

This sequence joins TRBV5-4 and TRBJ2-3; D perhaps matches TRBD1 (5 bases). The CDR3 totals 13 residues. V was shortened by 4 bases and J by 4 bases, with 10 bases between the two germline ends. Germline CDR1 SGHNT, CDR2 YYREEE (reference sequence). DNA for the CDR3: TGTGCCAGCAGCCCGACAGTAGCAGATACGCAGTATTTT. Translated, it gives CASSPTVADTQYF.

The chain employs TRBV11-2 and TRBJ1-1; no clear D gene. The CDR3 runs to 15 residues. In germline, CDR1 is SGHAT, CDR2 FQNNGV. V lost 5 bases to trimming and J lost 0 bases, with 13 bases between them. As DNA, the CDR3 is TGTGCCAGCAGCCCCAGTCCGGGAATGAACACTGAAGCTTTCTTT. Protein product: CASSPSPGMNTEAFF. Using reference TRBV11-2 and TRBJ1-1 for the parts outside the CDR3, the full variable domain is EAGVAQSPRYKIIEKRQSVAFWCNPISGHATLYWYQQILGQGPKLLIQFQNNGVVDDSQLPKDRFSAERLKGVDSTLKIQPAKLEDSAVYLCASSPSPGMNTEAFFGQGTRLTVV.

The rearrangement uses TRBV5-6 and TRBJ2-3; a possible D gene is TRBD2 (5 bases). Trimming removed 0 bases from V and 2 bases from J, with 16 bases in between. This CDR3 spans 17 amino acids. Germline V gene data show CDR1 as SGHDT and CDR2 as YYEEEE. The CDR3 DNA follows: TGTGCCAGCAGCTTGGAGGGAGAGAACTCCTTCACAGATACGCAGTATTTT. Translating it yields CASSLEGENSFTDTQYF.

The CDR3 is CASQRDRMVGQPQHF. The CDR3 nucleotides are TGTGCCAGTCAAAGGGACAGGATGGTCGGTCAGCCCCAGCATTTT. The chain joins TRBV19 to TRBJ1-5, with 8 bases matching TRBD1. This CDR3 is built from 15 residues. Trimming took 8 bases from V and 6 from J; bases not matched to a gene: 12. The V gene's germline CDR1 is LNHDA and CDR2 SQIVND (reference sequence).

The chain joins TRBV29-1 to TRBJ1-5; no reliable D call. The CDR3 consists of 13 residues. Germline V CDR1 and CDR2: SQVTM, ANQGSEA. The V and J ends lost 5 bases and 3 bases respectively, with 11 bases between them. CDR3 sequence: CSVQMANNQPQHF. In DNA form, the CDR3 reads TGCAGCGTTCAGATGGCAAACAATCAGCCCCAGCATTTT.

V and J are TRBV6-1 and TRBJ2-5; D is possibly TRBD2 (6 bases). This CDR3 has 14 residues. Germline-derived CDR1 and CDR2 are MNHNS and SASEGT. Deletions cut 4 bases from V and 5 bases from J, with 14 bases between. Here the CDR3 reads CASSAPRRAETQYF. Written as DNA, the CDR3 is TGTGCCAGCAGTGCACCGAGGAGGGCGGAGACCCAGTACTTC.

The J gene is TRBJ2-7, the V gene TRBV27; a possible D gene is TRBD1 (6 bases). This CDR3 is built from 15 residues. Trimming stripped 5 bases from V and 5 bases from J, with 19 bases between. Germline V CDR1 and CDR2: MNHEY, SMNVEV (reference sequence). CDR3 protein: CASSLGRGWYDEQYF. The CDR3, as DNA: TGTGCCAGCAGTCTCGGCAGGGGCTGGTACGACGAGCAGTACTTC.

The J gene is TRBJ1-4, the V gene TRBV2, with 7 bases lining up with TRBD1. Germline CDR1 and CDR2: SNHLY and FYNNEI. The CDR3 has 14 amino acids. The V gene end was trimmed by 4 bases and the J gene end by 7 bases; junction bases not matched to a gene: 6. The CDR3 region has the DNA TGTGCCAGCAGTGTTAGACAGGGACCTGAAAAACTGTTTTTT. Translated, it gives CASSVRQGPEKLFF.

The chain couples TRBV10-2 to TRBJ1-5; TRBD1 matches at 7 bases. Looked up from germline, CDR1 is WSHSY and CDR2 is SAAADI. The V and J ends lost 8 bases and 4 bases, in that order; junction bases with no gene match: 5. There are 13 residues in the CDR3. The DNA of the CDR3 is TGCGCCAGCTCGACAGGGAGGAATCAGCCCCAGCATTTT. Translated, it gives CASSTGRNQPQHF.

The rearrangement links TRBV4-2 to TRBJ2-5; 8 positions match TRBD2. The germline CDR1 and CDR2 sequences are LGHNA and YNFKEQ. This CDR3 comprises 16 residues. The V segment lost 0 bases and the J segment 4 bases; nucleotides outside the gene matches: 7. The CDR3, as DNA: TGTGCCAGCAGCCAAGATGTGGGGGCGGGAGGAGAGACCCAGTACTTC. Protein: CASSQDVGAGGETQYF.